A single sample is the source of the 28 T cell receptor beta chains below, sequenced in a study of CD8 T cells in ankylosing spondylitis. TCRdb reprocessed the 5' RACE reads via MiXCR and lists one record per CDR3 protein. In the table there are nearly 350,000 distinct CDR3 sequences, about 15% of which are singletons. Sequencing was performed on blood, either unsorted or a sorted T cell fraction (not recorded which). Every receptor here comes from a male donor with ankylosing spondylitis or in good health (not recorded which).

The CDR3 is CASRRDSPLHF. CDR3 DNA sequence: TGTGCCAGCAGGCGAGATTCACCCCTCCACTTT. The chain joins TRBV12-3 or TRBV12-4 to TRBJ1-6; D ambiguous. The CDR3 runs to 11 residues. With 6 bases removed from V and 8 bases from J, the gap between germline ends came to 5 bases.

The rearrangement joins TRBV4-1 to TRBJ2-7; 8 nucleotides match TRBD1. Unmatched junction bases numbered 10, after V lost 5 bases and J lost 4 bases. The V gene's germline CDR1 is MGHRA and CDR2 YSYEKL. CDR3 length: 15 amino acids. CDR3 protein: CASSAANRGMYEQYF. In DNA form, the CDR3 reads TGCGCCAGCAGCGCCGCGAACAGGGGGATGTACGAGCAGTACTTC.

This clonotype was seen only a few times. V gene TRBV5-1 combines with J gene TRBJ1-6; 7 positions agree with TRBD1. The trim removed 5 bases at V and 10 bases at J, leaving 6 bases unmatched. The CDR3 is 13 amino acids. Germline lookup yields CDR1 SGHRS and CDR2 YFSETQ. The CDR3 nucleotides are TGCGCCAGCAGTTGGCAGGGGGACTCACCCCTCCACTTT. This gives the protein CASSWQGDSPLHF.

This clonotype was observed a few times. V gene TRBV2 combines with J gene TRBJ2-2, with D possibly being TRBD2 (6 bases). The CDR3 is made up of 14 amino acids. CDR1 is SNHLY, CDR2 FYNNEI, per germline. Trimming took off 7 bases at V and 4 bases at J, with 13 bases between the two ends. CDR3 in amino acids: CASTLRDSTGELFF. The DNA of the CDR3 is TGTGCCAGCACTCTCAGGGACTCCACCGGGGAGCTGTTTTTT.

The V and J genes are TRBV7-9 and TRBJ1-2, with TRBD1 as a possible D gene (5 bases). V lost 1 base to trimming and J lost 0 bases, with 12 bases between them. Germline CDR1 reads SEHNR; CDR2 reads FQNEAQ (reference sequence). The CDR3 totals 16 residues. The DNA of the CDR3 is TGTGCCAGCAGCTTAGATTGGGCGACAGCTAACTATGGCTACACCTTC. Its translation is CASSLDWATANYGYTF.

This clonotype was picked up a small number of times. The CDR3 sequence is CASSPESSYNEQFF. The CDR3 nucleotides read TGCGCCAGCAGCCCAGAGAGCTCCTACAATGAGCAGTTCTTC. This rearrangement joins TRBV5-1 to TRBJ2-1; D gene uncertain. CDR1 is SGHRS and CDR2 is YFSETQ in the germline V gene. Trimming removed 4 bases at V and 0 bases at J, with 8 bases between. There are 14 residues in the CDR3.

The chain uses TRBV20-1 and TRBJ2-3; 11 bases map to TRBD1. This CDR3 comprises 14 residues. Germline V gene lookup returns CDR1 DFQATT and CDR2 SNEGSKA (reference sequence). V dropped 6 bases and J dropped 5; count of bases not matched to a gene: 7. The CDR3 region is CSAPGQGARDTQYF. CDR3 nucleotides: TGCAGTGCACCAGGACAGGGGGCTAGAGATACGCAGTATTTT.

A few counts support this clonotype. This chain links TRBV9 with TRBJ2-1; 8 nucleotides agree with TRBD2. Germline V gene sequence: CDR1 SGDLS, CDR2 YYNGEE. The J segment lost 2 bases and the V segment lost 4 bases, leaving 8 bases of the junction unmatched. CDR3 length: 16 residues. The CDR3 DNA is TGTGCCAGCAGCCCCCGGAGCGGGAGCGCCTACAATGAGCAGTTCTTC. Translating gives CASSPRSGSAYNEQFF. Based on the CDR3 plus reference TRBV9 and TRBJ2-1, the full variable domain is DSGVTQTPKHLITATGQRVTLRCSPRSGDLSVYWYQQSLDQGLQFLIQYYNGEERAKGNILERFSAQQFPDLHSELNLSSLELGDSALYFCASSPRSGSAYNEQFFGPGTRLTVL.

This clonotype was seen at least ten times. The chain uses TRBV7-9 and TRBJ1-4; D perhaps matches TRBD1 (6 bases). The CDR3 covers 12 residues. Germline CDR1 reads SEHNR; CDR2 reads FQNEAQ (reference sequence). V was shortened by 5 bases and J by 8 bases, with 9 bases between the two germline ends. CDR3 DNA: TGTGCCAGCAGCACGGGGGCGGAAAAACTGTTTTTT. Amino acids: CASSTGAEKLFF.

This clonotype has more than one count but fewer than ten. One junction end does not reproduce the germline sequence, and a read error may be involved. CDR3 residues: CASSWRPQETQCF. The CDR3 DNA is TGTGCCAGCAGTTGGCGGCCTCAAGAGACCCAGTGCTTC. V and J are TRBV12-3 or TRBV12-4 and TRBJ2-5; no firm D call. The CDR3 has 13 amino acids.

This clonotype was picked up a small number of times. V and J are TRBV10-3 and TRBJ2-7; 8 positions agree with TRBD1. The V gene's germline CDR1 is ENHRY and CDR2 SYGVKD. The CDR3 runs 16 residues. V was pared by 6 bases and J by 5 bases, with 15 bases of the junction left unmatched. The CDR3 spells CAISPRDRPSGDEQYF. The CDR3, as DNA: TGTGCCATCAGCCCCCGGGACAGGCCCTCTGGGGACGAGCAGTACTTC.

V and J are TRBV5-1 and TRBJ1-6; 8 bases agree with TRBD1. CDR3 length: 13 residues. Germline V gene data show CDR1 as SGHRS and CDR2 as YFSETQ. The V and J ends lost 3 bases and 14 bases, in that order; junction bases with no gene match: 7. The CDR3 nucleotides read TGCGCCAGCAGCTCCCGACAGGGGTGGGCCCTCCACTTT. Translated, it gives CASSSRQGWALHF. The variable domain in full, completed from reference TRBV5-1 and TRBJ1-6, reads KAGVTQTPRYLIKTRGQQVTLSCSPISGHRSVSWYQQTPGQGLQFLFEYFSETQRNKGNFPGRFSGRQFSNSRSEMNVSTLELGDSALYLCASSSRQGWALHFGNGTRLTVT.

This chain joins TRBV29-1 and TRBJ1-1; D call uncertain. The CDR3 extends over 10 amino acids. CDR1 and CDR2 from the germline V gene are SQVTM and ANQGSEA. The V end was cut by 3 bases, the J end by 7 bases, with 6 bases between. The CDR3 protein is CSVDDIEAFF. CDR3 DNA: TGCAGCGTTGACGACATTGAAGCTTTCTTT.

The DNA of the CDR3 is TGTGCCAGCAGCTCCGTGAGGAGTACCCACGAGCAGTACTTC. Its protein is CASSSVRSTHEQYF. The rearrangement uses TRBV7-2 and TRBJ2-7; D is unclear. The CDR3 contains 14 residues. Trimming stripped 4 bases from V and 5 bases from J, with 15 bases between. The germline CDR1 and CDR2 sequences are SGHTA and FQGNSA.

The CDR3 sequence is CASSQVTLGNTIYF. In DNA form, the CDR3 reads TGTGCCAGCAGCCAAGTTACCCTTGGAAACACCATATATTTT. The chain joins TRBV14 to TRBJ1-3; no clear D. This CDR3 contains 14 residues. Per germline, CDR1 SGHDN and CDR2 FVKESK. The V end was cut by 1 base, the J end by 3 bases, with 7 bases between.

CDR3 protein: CASSFRGRNTIYF. CDR3 sequence (DNA): TGTGCCAGCAGCTTCAGGGGACGAAACACCATATATTTT. This rearrangement joins TRBV5-6 to TRBJ1-3; maybe TRBD1 (6 bases). The germline V gene encodes CDR1 SGHDT and CDR2 YYEEEE. This CDR3 has 13 residues. V lost 2 bases and J 5 bases, leaving 8 bases between the germline ends.

The rearrangement joins TRBV5-1 to TRBJ2-5; no clear D gene. Germline V gene sequence: CDR1 SGHRS, CDR2 YFSETQ. Between the trimmed V and J ends, which lost 1 base and 1 base, there was a span of 8 bases. The CDR3 length is 14 residues. The CDR3 DNA reads as TGCGCCAGCAGCTTGCAGCCGAGCCAAGAGACCCAGTACTTC. Its translation: CASSLQPSQETQYF.

The sample holds a few counts of this clonotype. The rearrangement joins TRBV4-1 to TRBJ2-1; unclear D gene. This CDR3 spans 16 amino acids. V lost 4 bases, J lost 7 bases, and 20 bases lay in between. Germline V gene sequence: CDR1 MGHRA, CDR2 YSYEKL. CDR3: CASSLNGQGFTNEQFF. The CDR3 DNA sequence: TGCGCCAGCAGCCTCAACGGGCAAGGGTTTACGAATGAGCAGTTCTTC.

There are many counts of this clonotype. V usage is TRBV3-1 and J usage is TRBJ2-3; either TRBD1 or TRBD2 may fit D (6 bases each). There are 15 residues in the CDR3. Germline V gene data show CDR1 as LGHDT and CDR2 as YNNKEL (reference sequence). V lost 4 bases to trimming and J lost 1 base, with 12 bases between them. CDR3 loop: CASSPRRGGTDTQYF. CDR3 bases: TGTGCCAGCAGCCCCAGGAGGGGGGGCACAGATACGCAGTATTTT.

V gene TRBV20-1 combines with J gene TRBJ2-2; 10 bases line up with TRBD2. V lost 0 bases and J lost 7; bases outside the gene matches: 5. This CDR3 spans 15 amino acids. Germline-derived CDR1 and CDR2 are DFQATT and SNEGSKA (reference sequence). The CDR3 nucleotides read TGCAGTGCTAGAGACAGCGGGGGGGCCATCGGGGAGCTGTTTTTT. It yields the protein CSARDSGGAIGELFF.

The V and J genes are TRBV5-1 and TRBJ2-1, with 7 bases that match TRBD2. The trim removed 4 bases at V and 2 bases at J, leaving 12 bases unmatched. CDR3 length equals 17 residues. Germline CDR1 reads SGHRS; CDR2 reads YFSETQ. CDR3 in amino acids: CASSHAPGGITYNEQFF. The CDR3 nucleotides read TGCGCCAGCAGCCACGCTCCGGGGGGAATCACCTACAATGAGCAGTTCTTC.

This clonotype appeared many times. The chain combines TRBV12-3 or TRBV12-4 with TRBJ2-3; 10 bases map to TRBD2. This CDR3 has 15 residues. The trim removed 7 bases at V and 3 bases at J, leaving 7 bases unmatched. The CDR3 bases are TGTGCCAGCACCCTCCAACTAGCGGGGACAGATACGCAGTATTTT. Translated: CASTLQLAGTDTQYF.

This chain connects TRBV27 to TRBJ2-3; D is uncertain. Germline CDR1 and CDR2: MNHEY and SMNVEV (reference sequence). Trimming removed 6 bases from V and 6 bases from J, with 13 bases in between. The CDR3 is 13 amino acids. For the CDR3, the DNA is TGTGCCAGCAGGAAACACGGCAGTGATACGCAGTATTTT. Its protein product is CASRKHGSDTQYF.

The V gene is TRBV15, the J gene TRBJ1-3; D ambiguous. The CDR3 is 14 residues long. The V end lost 4 bases, the J end lost 0 bases, and 7 bases lay between the germline ends. CDR1 LNHNV and CDR2 YYDKDF come from the germline V gene (reference sequence). The CDR3 region has the DNA TGTGCCACCAGCAAAGCAGGCTCTGGAAACACCATATATTTT. It codes for CATSKAGSGNTIYF.

The chain employs TRBV5-1 and TRBJ1-1, with D maybe TRBD1 (5 bases). The germline V gene has CDR1 SGHRS and CDR2 YFSETQ. CDR3 length equals 15 residues. V lost 6 bases and J lost 1, with 16 bases in between. CDR3 sequence reads: CASKTQGKGNTEAFF. CDR3 bases: TGCGCCAGCAAGACCCAGGGCAAAGGGAACACTGAAGCTTTCTTT.

This clonotype turned up a few times. The rearrangement links TRBV21-1 to TRBJ2-3; TRBD2, the D gene given by the table, was not confirmed from the DNA. TRBV21-1 is flagged as a pseudogene. The CDR3 consists of 15 residues. CDR3 in DNA: TGTGCCAGCAGCACCCCAAGGGCCTTGACAGATACGCAGTATTTT. Translation gives CASSTPRALTDTQYF.

The table lists this clonotype with a few counts. The gene calls are TRBV27 and TRBJ2-5; 10 bases line up with TRBD1. Per germline, CDR1 MNHEY and CDR2 SMNVEV (reference sequence). Germline trimming cut 5 bases from V and 3 bases from J; bases unmatched to any gene: 3. This CDR3 is 14 amino acids long. The CDR3 reads CASSRDRGKETQYF. The CDR3 nucleotides read TGTGCCAGCAGTCGGGACAGGGGTAAAGAGACCCAGTACTTC.

The chain uses TRBV19 and TRBJ2-3, with 8 nucleotides matching TRBD2. The ends lost 10 bases at V and 2 bases at J; junction bases unmatched: 11. The CDR3 sequence is 15 residues long. Germline V gene lookup returns CDR1 LNHDA and CDR2 SQIVND (reference sequence). The CDR3 protein is CATKFTSGSTDTQYF. In DNA, the CDR3 is TGTGCCACTAAGTTTACTAGCGGATCCACAGATACGCAGTATTTT. The whole variable domain, filled in from reference TRBV19 and TRBJ2-3, reads DGGITQSPKYLFRKEGQNVTLSCEQNLNHDAMYWYRQDPGQGLRLIYYSQIVNDFQKGDIAEGYSVSREKKESFPLTVTSAQKNPTAFYLCATKFTSGSTDTQYFGPGTRLTVL.